Shown below are 15 T cell receptor beta chains from a single sample sequenced in a study of cytomegalovirus exposure and HLA in healthy donors (dated by TCRdb to the late 2010s). Libraries were made using the immunoSEQ multiplex PCR assay. For the multiplex PCR, a mixture combining 60 forward primers for TCR Vbeta segments and 13 reverse primers for TCR Jbeta segments was used. Entries here come from immuneACCESS through TCRdb and include only in-frame sequences with V and J called. Some clones fail to appear in such tables; in the studies checked, an unresolved V gene covers under half of the shortfall, and the cause of the remainder is unknown. This sample gives some 120,000 clones in total; about 76% of them show up just once. The top ten clones comprise roughly 4.4% of the sample. Sequenced sample: PBMCs. These receptor sequences come from a man aged 25 to 40 in good health and CMV-seropositive.

The rearrangement links TRBV4-2 to TRBJ2-2, with D uncertain. The V gene's germline CDR1 is LGHNA and CDR2 YNFKEQ. V was clipped by 4 bases and J by 1 base, with 25 bases between them. This CDR3 contains 20 residues. CDR3 residues: CASSPHLRIYTPGNTGELFF. Written as DNA, the CDR3 is TGTGCCAGCAGCCCCCACCTACGAATTTACACTCCAGGGAACACCGGGGAGCTGTTTTTT.

This clone was observed a single time. This chain uses TRBV6-5 with TRBJ2-4; D possibly corresponds to TRBD2 (6 bases). The CDR3 is 15 amino acids. V was cut by 5 bases and J by 9 bases, with 20 bases left in between. Germline CDR1 reads MNHEY; CDR2 reads SVGAGI. The CDR3: CASSNERSRRGIQYF. As DNA, the CDR3 is TGTGCCAGCAGTAACGAGAGGTCCAGGAGGGGCATTCAGTACTTC.

The chain is built from TRBV27 and TRBJ2-6, with 7 bases identical to TRBD2. The CDR3 consists of 16 residues. Germline V gene data show CDR1 as MNHEY and CDR2 as SMNVEV (reference sequence). Trimming removed 3 bases from V and 1 base from J; junction bases left unmatched: 3. Written as DNA, the CDR3 is TGTGCCAGCAGTTTGAGCGGGGAGTCTGGGGCCAACGTCCTGACTTTC. Translated: CASSLSGESGANVLTF.

The chain combines TRBV9 with TRBJ2-2, with D possibly matching TRBD2 (6 bases). Germline V CDR1 and CDR2: SGDLS, YYNGEE. The CDR3 is 14 amino acids. Trimming removed 7 bases from V and 4 bases from J, with 14 bases in between. The CDR3 protein is CASGVGGSTGELFF. Written as DNA, the CDR3 is TGTGCCAGCGGGGTTGGGGGGTCCACCGGGGAGCTGTTTTTT.

The CDR3 DNA sequence: TGTGCCTGGGGGGGACAGGGGACTCCTAACTATGGCTACACCTTC. As protein: CAWGGQGTPNYGYTF. The chain joins TRBV30 to TRBJ1-2, with TRBD1 matching 10 bases. CDR1 is GTSNPN, CDR2 SVGIG, per germline (reference sequence). The CDR3 consists of 15 residues. The junction had 6 bases not matched to a gene; V was cut back by 5 bases and J by 0 bases.

Only one count was recorded for this clone. V and J are TRBV7-9 and TRBJ2-7; a weak D match, TRBD2 (5 bases). Germline-derived CDR1 and CDR2 are SEHNR and FQNEAQ (reference sequence). The germline V and J ends were trimmed by 5 bases and 3 bases, with 11 bases remaining between them. CDR3 length equals 13 residues. CDR3 nucleotide sequence: TGTGCCAGCAGCCATAGAGGGAACTACGAGCAGTACTTC. The encoded protein is CASSHRGNYEQYF.

This chain connects TRBV23-1 to TRBJ2-2; D may be TRBD1 (6 bases). TRBV23-1 has ORF status, its function being uncertain. Trimming cost V 4 bases and J 0 bases, with 12 bases left between them. This CDR3 spans 16 amino acids. In DNA form, the CDR3 reads TGCGCCAGCAGTCCTTCCGACAGGTCGAACACCGGGGAGCTGTTTTTT. Translating gives CASSPSDRSNTGELFF.

The J gene is TRBJ2-5, the V gene TRBV5-1; TRBD2 aligns across 8 bases. This CDR3 is 15 amino acids long. The V gene end was trimmed by 4 bases and the J gene end by 1 base; junction bases not matched to a gene: 6. The germline V gene has CDR1 SGHRS and CDR2 YFSETQ. The CDR3 reads CASSPGGTSQETQYF. For the CDR3, the DNA is TGCGCCAGCAGCCCGGGGGGGACATCCCAAGAGACCCAGTACTTC.

This clone was observed a single time. This chain links TRBV7-9 with TRBJ2-5, with TRBD2 as a possible D gene (5 bases). The J call could be wrong; TRBJ2-7 is a better fit for the DNA end. The CDR3 covers 14 residues. CDR1 and CDR2 (germline): SEHNR, FQNEAQ (reference sequence). The CDR3 DNA reads TGTGCCAGCAGCTTAGAGGTAGCGCCCTACGAGCAGTACTTC. Translating it yields CASSLEVAPYEQYF.

The rearrangement joins TRBV28 to TRBJ1-1; D is unresolved. Trimming took off 8 bases at V and 3 bases at J, with 13 bases between the two ends. The CDR3 is made up of 13 amino acids. Germline loops: CDR1 MDHEN, CDR2 SYDVKM. CDR3 sequence: CASSHSGHTEAFF. In DNA form, the CDR3 reads TGTGCCAGCTCTCACAGCGGCCACACTGAAGCTTTCTTT.

The gene calls are TRBV6-4 and TRBJ2-1; TRBD1 matches 10 bases. The length of the CDR3 is 16 residues. V lost 6 bases and J lost 5; bases outside the gene matches: 10. Germline V gene lookup returns CDR1 MRHNA and CDR2 SNTAGT. For the CDR3, the DNA is TGTGCCAGCAGCGACACGGGACAGGGGAACCACAATGAGCAGTTCTTC. Protein sequence: CASSDTGQGNHNEQFF.

The V call is TRBV29-1, the J call TRBJ2-3, with TRBD2 identical over 15 bases. Per the germline V gene, CDR1 is SQVTM and CDR2 is ANQGSEA. The CDR3 length is 17 residues. V dropped 6 bases and J dropped 0; count of bases not matched to a gene: 7. The CDR3 sequence: CSVDGLAGGRSTDTQYF. CDR3 sequence (DNA): TGCAGCGTCGACGGACTAGCGGGGGGGCGAAGCACAGATACGCAGTATTTT.

The chain couples TRBV15 to TRBJ2-3; TRBD2 agrees at 10 bases. The CDR3 length is 15 residues. The trim removed 1 base at V and 5 bases at J, leaving 3 bases unmatched. In germline, CDR1 is LNHNV, CDR2 YYDKDF (reference sequence). The CDR3 spells CATSRVGLAVDTQYF. Written as DNA, the CDR3 is TGTGCCACCAGCAGAGTTGGACTAGCGGTAGATACGCAGTATTTT.

Comments on this clone: One end of the junction is discordant with germline, which a read error may explain. The rearrangement links TRBV28 to TRBJ1-2; 11 nucleotides agree with TRBD1. The CDR3 consists of 16 residues. CDR1 MDHEN and CDR2 SYDVKM come from the germline V gene. The CDR3 region has the DNA TGTGCCAGCAGTTCATCCGGGACAGGGGGATACTATGGCTACCCCTTC. Protein product: CASSSSGTGGYYGYPF.

The J gene is TRBJ1-6, the V gene TRBV5-1; D ambiguous. Trimming pared 0 bases from V and 6 bases from J, leaving 7 bases between. The CDR3 runs to 14 residues. Germline-derived CDR1 and CDR2 are SGHRS and YFSETQ. The CDR3 DNA is TGCGCCAGCAGCTTGGGGCAGCGTAATTCACCCCTCCACTTT. Translation: CASSLGQRNSPLHF.